The sequence of this T cell receptor beta chain was determined in a study of yellow fever vaccine responses in identical twins. Germline V gene sequence: CDR1 MNHEY, CDR2 SMNVEV (reference sequence). The CDR3 loop spans 11 amino acids. Trimming cost V 10 bases and J 2 bases, with 9 bases left between them. One entry per CDR3 protein, called by TCRdb with MiXCR from the RT-PCR reads. The data hold around 13,000 distinct CDR3 sequences, with 70% to 85% observed a single time. The sequenced sample was T cells from blood (PBMCs), unsorted or a sorted subset (not recorded which), obtained before or after yellow fever vaccination (not recorded which). The receptor was derived from a woman younger than 35 who received the yellow fever vaccine. J is TRBJ2-7 and V is TRBV27; D call uncertain. CDR3 sequence: CATRSTYEQYF. The CDR3 nucleotides read TGTGCCACCCGCTCCACCTACGAGCAGTACTTC.